This T cell receptor beta chain was retrieved from a study of T-cell reconstitution after alpha-beta-depleted transplantation in children. Unique molecular identifiers were used to barcode this TCRbeta library. TCRdb analysed the PCR reads with MiXCR anew, one entry per CDR3 protein. The data show 500,000 to 600,000 distinct CDR3 sequences, with around 16% seen just once and around 3.3% held by the top ten. This clonotype showed up just a few times. The CDR3 is 13 residues long. Between the trimmed V and J ends, which lost 2 bases and 7 bases, there was a span of 11 bases. Germline V gives CDR1 MGHRA, CDR2 YSYEKL.

The TCR originated in a human donor who donated a stem cell graft to a child with acute lymphoblastic leukemia. This specimen was PBMCs from the stem cell graft donor, taken from the stem cell graft. The chain carries TRBV4-1 and TRBJ1-2; D remains unclear. DNA of the CDR3: TGCGCCAGCAGCCAAAGTGGGTCCGCTGGCTACACCTTC. Translating gives CASSQSGSAGYTF.